The 26 T cell receptor beta chains listed next were all sequenced from one sample in a study of radiation and T cells in renal cell carcinoma. Described time point: blood 2 weeks post-SBRT. Treatment meaning: 15 Gy SBRT to primary tumor, nephrectomy 4 weeks later. Here immunoSEQ multiplex PCR was the method, and the copy in TCRdb shows in-frame clones only, minus some. This sample has 100,000 to 150,000 clones, with 88% found just once. Specimen: blood, collected from a patient whose treatment included radiotherapy and nephrectomy. Every receptor here comes from a woman in her 70s with renal cell carcinoma.

The CDR3 coding sequence is TGTGCCAGCGGCCATCTCGCGGGGGGCGGGGAGACCCAGTACTTC. Protein product: CASGHLAGGGETQYF. The V and J genes are TRBV6-1 and TRBJ2-5, with 8 bases lining up with TRBD2. Trimming removed 8 bases from V and 5 bases from J; junction bases left unmatched: 13. Germline-derived CDR1 and CDR2 are MNHNS and SASEGT. CDR3 size: 15 residues.

This clone occurred once. The V call is TRBV2, the J call TRBJ1-6; perhaps TRBD1 as D (6 bases). The CDR3 covers 16 residues. Germline CDR1 SNHLY, CDR2 FYNNEI. The germline V and J ends were trimmed by 3 bases and 5 bases, with 14 bases remaining between them. CDR3 amino acids: CASSDGGTLNNSPLHF. The CDR3 DNA follows: TGTGCCAGCAGTGACGGCGGGACACTTAATAATTCACCCCTCCACTTT. The variable domain in full, completed from reference TRBV2 and TRBJ1-6, reads EPEVTQTPSHQVTQMGQEVILRCVPISNHLYFYWYRQILGQKVEFLVSFYNNEISEKSEIFDDQFSVERPDGSNFTLKIRSTKLEDSAMYFCASSDGGTLNNSPLHFGNGTRLTVT.

The rearrangement joins TRBV27 to TRBJ2-1; 10 nucleotides align to TRBD2. The trim removed 3 bases at V and 1 base at J, leaving 6 bases unmatched. This CDR3 spans 17 amino acids. Looked up from germline, CDR1 is MNHEY and CDR2 is SMNVEV (reference sequence). CDR3 sequence: CASSFRAGGGSYNEQFF. CDR3 coding DNA: TGTGCCAGCAGTTTTAGAGCGGGGGGGGGATCCTACAATGAGCAGTTCTTC.

This chain connects TRBV5-8 to TRBJ1-2, with D possibly TRBD1 on 5 matching bases. Trimming stripped 0 bases from V and 2 bases from J, with 8 bases between. Germline CDR1 SGHTS, CDR2 YDEGEE. The CDR3 loop spans 14 amino acids. The CDR3 reads CASSLVQGNYGYTF. Here the CDR3 DNA reads TGTGCCAGCAGCTTGGTTCAGGGAAACTATGGCTACACCTTC.

CDR3 sequence: CASSLDLLRDTQYF. In DNA form, the CDR3 reads TGTGCCAGCAGCTTAGACCTTTTAAGAGATACGCAGTATTTT. The chain carries TRBV7-6 and TRBJ2-3; no clear D gene. V lost 1 base, J lost 5 bases, and 10 bases lay in between. CDR1 is SGHVS and CDR2 is FNYEAQ in the germline V gene. The CDR3 contains 14 residues.

The chain joins TRBV15 to TRBJ2-7; D gene uncertain. Germline assignment: CDR1 LNHNV and CDR2 YYDKDF (reference sequence). Trimming pared 1 base from V and 3 bases from J, leaving 7 bases between. The CDR3 covers 13 residues. Here the CDR3 reads CATSRGVGYEQYF. DNA for the CDR3: TGTGCCACCAGCAGAGGGGTCGGCTACGAGCAGTACTTC. Supplemented by reference TRBV15 and TRBJ2-7, the full variable domain reads DAMVIQNPRYQVTQFGKPVTLSCSQTLNHNVMYWYQQKSSQAPKLLFHYYDKDFNNEADTPDNFQSRRPNTSFCFLDIRSPGLGDTAMYLCATSRGVGYEQYFGPGTRLTVT.

This chain uses TRBV29-1 with TRBJ2-3; weak D call: TRBD1 (6 bases). Germline V gene data show CDR1 as SQVTM and CDR2 as ANQGSEA. Trimming removed 6 bases from V and 2 bases from J, with 12 bases in between. The CDR3 runs 13 residues. The DNA of the CDR3 is TGCAGCGTGGGACATAGTCCCACAGATACGCAGTATTTT. It codes for CSVGHSPTDTQYF.

The CDR3 loop reads CASSREVVTYEQYF. CDR3 bases: TGCGCCAGCAGCCGGGAGGTGGTAACCTACGAGCAGTACTTC. The J gene is TRBJ2-7, the V gene TRBV4-3; D perhaps matches TRBD2 (6 bases). Germline CDR1 is LGHNA and CDR2 is YSLEER. The CDR3 contains 14 residues. V lost 4 bases and J lost 2, with 12 bases in between.

The chain combines TRBV13 with TRBJ2-1; 12 bases align to TRBD2. The CDR3 has 15 amino acids. The ends lost 5 bases at V and 3 bases at J; junction bases unmatched: 2. The germline CDR1 and CDR2 sequences are PRHDT and FYEKMQ (reference sequence). The chain's CDR3 is CASSPGLAGYNEQFF. The CDR3 DNA follows: TGTGCCAGCAGCCCGGGACTAGCGGGCTACAATGAGCAGTTCTTC.

The V gene is TRBV7-2, the J gene TRBJ1-1; 8 positions agree with TRBD1. V dropped 5 bases and J dropped 1; count of bases not matched to a gene: 6. Germline-derived CDR1 and CDR2 are SGHTA and FQGNSA. This CDR3 is built from 15 residues. This CDR3 reads CASSPRTGQNTEAFF. As DNA, the CDR3 is TGTGCCAGCAGCCCCCGGACAGGGCAGAACACTGAAGCTTTCTTT.

V and J are TRBV27 and TRBJ1-1; D may be TRBD1 (5 bases). CDR1 is MNHEY, CDR2 SMNVEV, per germline (reference sequence). The CDR3 is 11 amino acids. V was shortened by 5 bases and J by 5 bases, with 6 bases between the two germline ends. CDR3 in amino acids: CASSRGTEAFF. In DNA form, the CDR3 reads TGTGCCAGCAGTAGGGGAACTGAAGCTTTCTTT.

The chain uses TRBV6-4 and TRBJ1-2; 8 bases are a match to TRBD1. Looked up from germline, CDR1 is MRHNA and CDR2 is SNTAGT. The CDR3 has 15 amino acids. V was clipped by 3 bases and J by 4 bases; unmatched bases: 7. The CDR3 bases are TGTGCCAGCAGTGAGCGACAGGGGTCTTCCTATGGCTACACCTTC. Its protein product is CASSERQGSSYGYTF.

This chain joins TRBV19 and TRBJ2-3; 8 bases map to TRBD1. V dropped 5 bases and J dropped 4; count of bases not matched to a gene: 11. CDR3 size: 16 residues. Germline V lookup: CDR1 LNHDA, CDR2 SQIVND (reference sequence). In nucleotides, the CDR3 is TGTGCCAGTAGTGCCGGGGACAGGTGGGGGCCAGATACGCAGTATTTT. This translates into CASSAGDRWGPDTQYF.

This clone was recorded only once. The chain uses TRBV19 and TRBJ1-1, with 8 bases matching TRBD1. This CDR3 region has 15 residues. CDR1 and CDR2 from the germline V gene are LNHDA and SQIVND (reference sequence). The V gene end was trimmed by 4 bases and the J gene end by 4 bases; junction bases not matched to a gene: 8. CDR3 DNA: TGTGCCAGTAGTACCCTCTTGACAGGGGCCACTGAAGCTTTCTTT. Its translation: CASSTLLTGATEAFF.

The chain uses TRBV5-1 and TRBJ2-5; no definite D call. Germline V gene data show CDR1 as SGHRS and CDR2 as YFSETQ. V was pared by 7 bases and J by 3 bases, with 13 bases between. The CDR3 sequence is 13 residues long. The CDR3: CASALLGEETQYF. The CDR3, as DNA: TGCGCCAGCGCCCTGTTGGGTGAAGAGACCCAGTACTTC.

The chain employs TRBV4-2 and TRBJ2-3, with TRBD2 identical over 7 bases. Germline values: CDR1 LGHNA, CDR2 YNFKEQ. This CDR3 has 18 residues. V lost 0 bases, J lost 6 bases, and 15 bases stayed unmatched. CDR3: CASSQESFQRGGGDTQYF. The CDR3 region has the DNA TGTGCCAGCAGCCAAGAGAGTTTCCAGCGGGGTGGGGGGGATACGCAGTATTTT.

The chain couples TRBV10-3 to TRBJ2-5; TRBD2 might be the D (6 bases). V was trimmed by 7 bases and J by 0 bases, leaving 12 bases between them. This CDR3 is 14 amino acids long. Germline values: CDR1 ENHRY, CDR2 SYGVKD. The CDR3 here is CAIMAGRNQETQYF. The DNA of the CDR3 is TGTGCCATCATGGCAGGGAGGAACCAAGAGACCCAGTACTTC.

This rearrangement joins TRBV15 to TRBJ1-2; D not resolved. Germline V gene lookup returns CDR1 LNHNV and CDR2 YYDKDF (reference sequence). Trimming removed 1 base from V and 2 bases from J, with 8 bases in between. The length of the CDR3 is 14 residues. CDR3 loop: CATSRGTVNYGYTF. CDR3 sequence (DNA): TGTGCCACCAGCAGAGGGACGGTCAACTATGGCTACACCTTC.

This chain connects TRBV4-3 to TRBJ1-5, with D possibly matching TRBD1 (5 bases). CDR1 LGHNA and CDR2 YSLEER come from the germline V gene. The length of the CDR3 is 15 residues. V gave up 0 bases and J gave up 1 base, with 7 bases separating them. The CDR3, as DNA: TGCGCCAGCAGCCAAGAGGGGGGGAGCAATCAGCCCCAGCATTTT. Translation gives CASSQEGGSNQPQHF.

The chain employs TRBV19 and TRBJ2-7, with D uncertain. CDR1 is LNHDA, CDR2 SQIVND, per germline (reference sequence). The ends were cut back, 6 bases at V and 0 bases at J, with 15 bases in the middle. The CDR3 consists of 15 residues. The CDR3 protein is CASRRSPASSYEQYF. In DNA form, the CDR3 reads TGTGCCAGTAGGAGGTCCCCCGCGAGCTCCTACGAGCAGTACTTC.

Only a few counts were recorded for this clone. J is TRBJ2-1 and V is TRBV18, with D possibly TRBD1 on 7 matching bases. V lost 0 bases, J lost 9 bases, and 12 bases lay in between. The germline V gene encodes CDR1 KGHSH and CDR2 LQKENI. There are 14 residues in the CDR3. The CDR3 loop is CASSPPAGGGEQFF. The CDR3 DNA is TGTGCCAGCTCACCACCGGCAGGGGGAGGTGAGCAGTTCTTC. Full variable domain (rest looked up from reference TRBV18 and TRBJ2-1): NAGVMQNPRHLVRRRGQEARLRCSPMKGHSHVYWYRQLPEEGLKFMVYLQKENIIDESGMPKERFSAEFPKEGPSILRIQQVVRGDSAAYFCASSPPAGGGEQFFGPGTRLTVL.

This clone has a single count. The chain joins TRBV6-1 to TRBJ1-1, with TRBD1 as a possible D gene (6 bases). The germline CDR1 and CDR2 sequences are MNHNS and SASEGT. The CDR3 runs 14 residues. V lost 6 bases and J 0 bases, leaving 11 bases between the germline ends. The CDR3 sequence: CASSRQALNTEAFF. The CDR3 nucleotides are TGTGCCAGCAGCCGACAGGCACTGAACACTGAAGCTTTCTTT.

J is TRBJ1-1 and V is TRBV5-1, with D tentatively TRBD1 (5 bases). CDR3 length: 14 residues. V was pared by 1 base and J by 4 bases, with 11 bases between. From germline, CDR1 is SGHRS and CDR2 YFSETQ. The CDR3 protein is CASSLLPQGTEAFF. The CDR3 bases are TGCGCCAGCAGCTTGTTGCCTCAGGGCACTGAAGCTTTCTTT.

In this sample, this clone turned up once. The genes are TRBV19 and TRBJ1-1; D is undetermined. Per germline, CDR1 LNHDA and CDR2 SQIVND (reference sequence). Trimming cost V 4 bases and J 3 bases, with 12 bases left between them. This CDR3 is built from 14 residues. The DNA for the CDR3 is TGTGCCAGTAGTAAGCAAGCCTTATACACTGAAGCTTTCTTT. Protein: CASSKQALYTEAFF.

The chain combines TRBV7-9 with TRBJ2-2, with 9 bases fitting TRBD1. The germline V gene has CDR1 SEHNR and CDR2 FQNEAQ (reference sequence). Unmatched junction bases numbered 7, after V lost 5 bases and J lost 3 bases. This CDR3 contains 16 residues. The CDR3 sequence is CASSPSGTGYTGELFF. In DNA form, the CDR3 reads TGTGCCAGCAGCCCAAGCGGGACAGGGTACACCGGGGAGCTGTTTTTT.

The rearrangement joins TRBV7-2 to TRBJ2-7; the match to TRBD2 covers 11 bases. The CDR3 contains 16 residues. Germline V gives CDR1 SGHTA, CDR2 FQGNSA. Trimming removed 6 bases from V and 0 bases from J; junction bases left unmatched: 7. CDR3 sequence (DNA): TGTGCCAGCAGACCTAGCGGGGGGCCCCTCTCCTACGAGCAGTACTTC. Encoded protein: CASRPSGGPLSYEQYF.